This is a list of T cell receptor beta chains from one sample in a study of control samples from healthy donors and cancer patients. Profiling relied on immunoSEQ multiplex PCR, and the TCRdb table lists in-frame clones only, not all of them. Found here are approximately 100,000 clones, roughly 84% of them singletons; the top ten hold over 30%. The sequenced sample was PBMCs. Receptor source: a man in his 70s with lung cancer. Each CDR3 is given with its conserved first and last residue. A D gene is named only where the DNA matches it firmly. Some rows have no size entry. The others give once, few or many, or a class for an expanded clone.

TRBV11-2	few	NA	TRBJ1-3	TGTGCCAGCAGGAGCACGCAAGGAGTCGGTGGACGGCAAGGAAACACCATATATTTT	CASRSTQGVGGRQGNTIYF
TRBV10-2	NA	NA	TRBJ2-3	TGCGCCAGCAGCGATATCCGCGGCGGCGCCAGCACAGATACGCAGTATTTT	CASSDIRGGASTDTQYF
TRBV19	NA	NA	TRBJ2-2	TGTGCCAGTAGTGAGTTTGGGCTTTACACCGGGGAGCTGTTTTTT	CASSEFGLYTGELFF
TRBV6-5	NA	NA	TRBJ1-6	TGTGCCAGCAGTTCTGATATTTTAACCCTCCACTTT	CASSSDILTLHF
TRBV7-8	NA	TRBD1	TRBJ1-1	TGTGCCAGCAGCTTAGGCGGTGGGACAGGGGGCACTGAAGCTTTCTTT	CASSLGGGTGGTEAFF
TRBV11-2	NA	NA	TRBJ1-3	TGTGCCAGCAGCCGGGGACGGAACTCTGGAAACACCATATATTTT	CASSRGRNSGNTIYF
TRBV21-1	once	NA	TRBJ2-3	TGTGCCAGCAGCAAATTCGGCCAAGACGGGCGAGCCGTCACAGATACGCAGTATTTT	CASSKFGQDGRAVTDTQYF
TRBV15	NA	NA	TRBJ1-3	TGTGCCACCAGCTTAACACCGCGGGGGAACTCTGGAAACACCATATATTTT	CATSLTPRGNSGNTIYF
TRBV6-5	NA	NA	TRBJ1-1	TGTGCCAGCAGTTTCTCCGGGACACCGGCTTTCTTT	CASSFSGTPAFF
TRBV5-1	NA	NA	TRBJ2-2	TGCGCCAGCAGCTGGTCAACCGGGGAGCTGTTTTTT	CASSWSTGELFF
TRBV12-3/TRBV12-4	NA	TRBD1	TRBJ2-7	TGTGCCAGCAGCCAGGGACAGAGCTACGAGCAGTACTTC	CASSQGQSYEQYF
TRBV5-6	NA	NA	TRBJ2-3	TGTGCCAGCAGCTTGGACAGACGCACAGATACGCAGTATTTT	CASSLDRRTDTQYF
TRBV7-2	NA	NA	TRBJ1-1	TGTGCCAGCAGTTCAGACATCCGTCCGAACACTGAAGCTTTCTTT	CASSSDIRPNTEAFF
TRBV19	NA	TRBD2	TRBJ2-2	TGTGCCAGTAGTATGGGGGGCGGGGGGCGCATCAACACCGGGGAGCTGTTTTTT	CASSMGGGGRINTGELFF
TRBV4-1	NA	NA	TRBJ2-2	TGCGCCAGCAGCCAAGGTCTCCTGAGCGGGACCGGGGAGCTGTTTTTT	CASSQGLLSGTGELFF
TRBV9	NA	TRBD1	TRBJ1-6	TGTGCCAGCAGCTCTGTTAGGACAGGGGGCCGTAATTCACCCCTCCACTTT	CASSSVRTGGRNSPLHF
TRBV4-3	NA	NA	TRBJ1-2	TGCGCCAGCAGCCGCGACCTTGGAGGGTACTTGGATGGCTACACCTTC	CASSRDLGGYLDGYTF
TRBV12-3/TRBV12-4	NA	NA	TRBJ1-1	TGTGCCAGCAGTCGAGTGGGCGGCACTGAAGCTTTCTTT	CASSRVGGTEAFF
TRBV9	NA	TRBD2	TRBJ2-3	TGTGCCAAGACAGGGACTAGCGGGGTGATAGATACGCAGTATTTT	CAKTGTSGVIDTQYF
TRBV6-6	once	TRBD2	TRBJ2-3	TGTGCCAGCAGCTTCGCGGGGGGCTCAGATACGCAGTATTTT	CASSFAGGSDTQYF
TRBV27	NA	TRBD1	TRBJ2-7	TGTGCCAGCAGTCCTTTCGGGACAGGGGATGAGCAGTACTTC	CASSPFGTGDEQYF
TRBV5-1	NA	NA	TRBJ1-3	TGCGCCAGCAGCTACTCCGGGGGGGAAAGGAACACCATATATTTT	CASSYSGGERNTIYF
TRBV3-1/TRBV3-2	NA	NA	TRBJ1-3	TGTGCCAGCAGCCAAGGGGGGGCCAGTCCTGGAAACACCATATATTTT	CASSQGGASPGNTIYF
TRBV9	NA	NA	TRBJ2-1	TGTGCCAGCAGCGTAGAGCCCACTCGATACAATGAGCAGTTCTTC	CASSVEPTRYNEQFF